This T cell receptor beta chain appears in the sequencing data of a study of cytomegalovirus exposure and HLA in healthy donors. Whole-study findings and limits: An Asian-associated ancestry cluster reportedly showed fewer N-insertions than the approximately 700-donor mean in a later analysis.

The germline V gene encodes CDR1 MNHEY and CDR2 SMNVEV (reference sequence). With 6 bases removed from V and 3 bases from J, the gap between germline ends came to 14 bases. The CDR3 spans 15 residues. About this clone: Its antigen is undetermined.

Researchers ran the PCR with 60 Vbeta and 13 Jbeta primers. The repertoire was sequenced with immunoSEQ multiplex PCR; TCRdb's copy has only in-frame clones and lacks some. Here the sample spans more than 150,000 clones, around 80% being singletons. Sequencing was performed on PBMCs. This TCR derives from a girl aged 2-9 years in good health and CMV-seropositive. This sequence joins TRBV27 and TRBJ2-2; a weak D match, TRBD2 (5 bases). CDR3 in DNA: TGTGCCAGCAGGGCGATCGGGAAGGACACCGGGGAGCTGTTTTTT. It codes for CASRAIGKDTGELFF.